A selection of T cell receptor beta chains follows, all from one sample in a study of cytomegalovirus exposure and HLA in healthy donors. The method was immunoSEQ multiplex PCR; TCRdb's version includes in-frame clones alone and lacks a portion of them. There are 81,000 or so clones in the sample; 70% to 75% occur only once, and more than 3.5% lies in the top ten. The sequencing input was PBMCs. These receptor sequences come from a man in his sixties in good health and CMV-seronegative. The CDR3 runs from the conserved cysteine through the conserved F or W. Fields, in order: V gene, D gene, CDR3 protein. A D gene is named only where the DNA matches it firmly.

TRBV9	TRBD1	CASSEQGGVGQPQHF
TRBV7-9	.	CASSKGSGVGQPQHF
TRBV19	.	CASSPGNSNQPQHF
TRBV5-6	TRBD1	CASSRGQGATEAFF
TRBV4-2	.	CASSPTPDPGGGYTF
TRBV28	.	CASSFPSGGYTF
TRBV5-5	.	CASSLAAAVSQAFF
TRBV5-1	.	CASSLAGLGQFF
TRBV10-1	TRBD1	CASIEGTASNQPQHF
TRBV19	.	CASSGGMNTEAFF
TRBV25-1	.	CASVRGEFPSNYGYTF
TRBV21-1	.	CASSPPEGPNTEAFF
TRBV7-2	.	CASRREGNTEAFF
TRBV7-6	TRBD1	CASSPRTGAINTGELFF
TRBV11-2	TRBD2	CASSREAGLLFF
TRBV10-3	TRBD1	CAIQGVENTEAFF
TRBV5-1	.	CASSLGGGTEAFF
TRBV7-9	TRBD2	CASSLGTSGISYEQYF
TRBV29-1	.	CSVELRAGGTEAFF
TRBV4-2	.	CASSPTGRSSPLHF
TRBV5-1	.	CASTVGRGNEKLFF
TRBV27	.	CASSYSSGGSYNEQFF
TRBV29-1	.	CGTTGGSTEAFF
TRBV6-5	.	CASTATGTYEQYF
TRBV7-9	.	CASSLSFASTDGYTF
TRBV5-1	.	CASSVEPYEQYF
TRBV10-1	TRBD2	CASSEDSGGTPGELFF
TRBV27	.	CASSFGRGAPEQYF